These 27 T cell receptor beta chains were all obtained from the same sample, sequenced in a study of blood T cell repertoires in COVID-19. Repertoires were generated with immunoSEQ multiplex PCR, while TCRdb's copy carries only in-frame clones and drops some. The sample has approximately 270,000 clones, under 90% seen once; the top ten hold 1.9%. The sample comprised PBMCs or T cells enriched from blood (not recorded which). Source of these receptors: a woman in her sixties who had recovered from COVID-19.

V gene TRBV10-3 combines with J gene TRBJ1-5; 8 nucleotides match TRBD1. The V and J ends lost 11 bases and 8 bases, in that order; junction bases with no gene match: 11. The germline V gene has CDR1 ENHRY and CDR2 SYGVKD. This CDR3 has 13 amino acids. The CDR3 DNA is TGTGCCTCACGACCAGGGGGCTTGGAGCCCCAGCATTTT. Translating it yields CASRPGGLEPQHF.

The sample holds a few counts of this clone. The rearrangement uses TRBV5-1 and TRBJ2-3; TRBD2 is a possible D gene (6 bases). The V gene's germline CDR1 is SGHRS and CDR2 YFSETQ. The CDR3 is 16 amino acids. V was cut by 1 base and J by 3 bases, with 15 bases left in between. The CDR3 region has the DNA TGCGCCAGCAGCTTGTCGGGGGAGGCGGCGACAGATACGCAGTATTTT. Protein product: CASSLSGEAATDTQYF. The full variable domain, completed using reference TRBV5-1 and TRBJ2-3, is KAGVTQTPRYLIKTRGQQVTLSCSPISGHRSVSWYQQTPGQGLQFLFEYFSETQRNKGNFPGRFSGRQFSNSRSEMNVSTLELGDSALYLCASSLSGEAATDTQYFGPGTRLTVL.

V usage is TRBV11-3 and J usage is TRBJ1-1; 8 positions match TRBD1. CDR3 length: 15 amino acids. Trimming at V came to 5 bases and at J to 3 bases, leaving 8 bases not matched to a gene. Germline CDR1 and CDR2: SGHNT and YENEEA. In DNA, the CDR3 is TGTGCCAGCAGCACTTCAGGGGGCAGGGACACTGAAGCTTTCTTT. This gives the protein CASSTSGGRDTEAFF. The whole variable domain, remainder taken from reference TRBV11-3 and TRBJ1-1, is EAGVVQSPRYKIIEKKQPVAFWCNPISGHNTLYWYLQNLGQGPELLIRYENEEAVDDSQLPKDRFSAERLKGVDSTLKIQPAELGDSAVYLCASSTSGGRDTEAFFGQGTRLTVV.

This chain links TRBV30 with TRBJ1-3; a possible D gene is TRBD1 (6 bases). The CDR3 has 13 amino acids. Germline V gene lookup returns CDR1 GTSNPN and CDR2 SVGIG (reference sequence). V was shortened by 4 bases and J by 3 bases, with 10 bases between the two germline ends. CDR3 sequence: CAWIGRGGNTIYF. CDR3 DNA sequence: TGTGCCTGGATAGGCAGGGGTGGAAACACCATATATTTT. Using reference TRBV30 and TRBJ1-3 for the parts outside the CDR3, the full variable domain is SQTIHQWPATLVQPVGSPLSLECTVEGTSNPNLYWYRQAAGRGLQLLFYSVGIGQISSEVPQNLSASRPQDRQFILSSKKLLLSDSGFYLCAWIGRGGNTIYFGEGSWLTVV.

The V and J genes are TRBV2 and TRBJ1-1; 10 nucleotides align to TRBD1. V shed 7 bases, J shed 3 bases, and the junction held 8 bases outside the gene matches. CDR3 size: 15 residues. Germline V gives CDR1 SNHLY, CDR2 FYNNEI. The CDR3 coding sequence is TGTGCCAGCATCAGAGGGGGACAGGGGTACACTGAAGCTTTCTTT. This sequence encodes CASIRGGQGYTEAFF.

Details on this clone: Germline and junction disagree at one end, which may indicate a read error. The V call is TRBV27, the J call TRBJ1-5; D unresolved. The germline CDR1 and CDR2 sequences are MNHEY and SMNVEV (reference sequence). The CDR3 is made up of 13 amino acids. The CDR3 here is CASSLSHNQPQHF. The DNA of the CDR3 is TGTGCCAGCAGTCTATCCCACAATCAGCCCCAGCATTTT.

This CDR3 reads CASSSRGSTSYEQYF. CDR3 coding DNA: TGTGCCAGCAGTTCCAGGGGTAGTACATCCTACGAGCAGTACTTC. The V call is TRBV28, the J call TRBJ2-7; tentative D call: TRBD1 (6 bases). The V gene lost 4 bases and the J gene lost 1 base, with 14 bases spanning the gap. The CDR3 loop spans 15 amino acids. Germline V gene sequence: CDR1 MDHEN, CDR2 SYDVKM.

The CDR3: CASSLRTGGLWTNEKLFF. Written as DNA, the CDR3 is TGTGCCAGCAGCTTACGGACAGGGGGGTTGTGGACTAATGAAAAACTGTTTTTT. V and J are TRBV7-9 and TRBJ1-4, with 10 bases identical to TRBD1. J gave up 2 bases and V 2 bases, and 8 bases lay outside the gene matches. The CDR3 is 18 residues long. CDR1 and CDR2 from the germline V gene are SEHNR and FQNEAQ (reference sequence). The full variable domain, its missing parts supplied by reference TRBV7-9 and TRBJ1-4, is DTGVSQNPRHKITKRGQNVTFRCDPISEHNRLYWYRQTLGQGPEFLTYFQNEAQLEKSRLLSDRFSAERPKGSFSTLEIQRTEQGDSAMYLCASSLRTGGLWTNEKLFFGSGTQLSVL.

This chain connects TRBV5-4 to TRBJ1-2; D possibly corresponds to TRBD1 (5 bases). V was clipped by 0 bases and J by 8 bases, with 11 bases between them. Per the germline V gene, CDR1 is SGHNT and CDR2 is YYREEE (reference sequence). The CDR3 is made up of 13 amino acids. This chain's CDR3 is CASSLGGGRGYTF. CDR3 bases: TGTGCCAGCAGCTTGGGGGGCGGGAGGGGCTACACCTTC.

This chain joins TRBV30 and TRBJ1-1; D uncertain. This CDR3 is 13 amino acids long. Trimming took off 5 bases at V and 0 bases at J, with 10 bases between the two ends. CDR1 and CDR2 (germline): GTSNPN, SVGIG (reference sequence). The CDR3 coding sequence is TGTGCCTGGGAGGACGGGATGAACACTGAAGCTTTCTTT. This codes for CAWEDGMNTEAFF.

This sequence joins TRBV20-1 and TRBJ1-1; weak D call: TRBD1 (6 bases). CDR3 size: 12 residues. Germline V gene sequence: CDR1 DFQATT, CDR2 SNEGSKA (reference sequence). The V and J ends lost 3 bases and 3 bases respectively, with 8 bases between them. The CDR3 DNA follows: TGCAGTGCTAGTAAGGGGGACACTGAAGCTTTCTTT. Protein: CSASKGDTEAFF.

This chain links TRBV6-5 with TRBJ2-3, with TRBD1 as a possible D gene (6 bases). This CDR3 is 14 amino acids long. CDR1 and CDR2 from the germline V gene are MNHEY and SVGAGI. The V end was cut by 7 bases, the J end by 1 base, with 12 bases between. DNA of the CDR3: TGTGCCAGCAAAAGTAGGACAGGCACAGATACGCAGTATTTT. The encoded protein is CASKSRTGTDTQYF.

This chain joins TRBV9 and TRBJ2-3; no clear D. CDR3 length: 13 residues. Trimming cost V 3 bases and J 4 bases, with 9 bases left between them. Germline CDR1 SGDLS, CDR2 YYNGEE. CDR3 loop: CASSATQADTQYF. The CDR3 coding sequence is TGTGCCAGCAGCGCGACCCAGGCAGATACGCAGTATTTT.

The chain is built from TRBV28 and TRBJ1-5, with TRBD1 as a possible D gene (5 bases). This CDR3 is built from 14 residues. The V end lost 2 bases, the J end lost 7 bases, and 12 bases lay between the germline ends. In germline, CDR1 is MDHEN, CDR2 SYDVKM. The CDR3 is CASSLGQGLQPQHF. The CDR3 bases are TGTGCCAGCAGTTTAGGGCAGGGCCTCCAGCCCCAGCATTTT.

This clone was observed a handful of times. The CDR3 region has the DNA TGTGCCTGGAGTACGGGGAACTATGGCTACACCTTC. Residues: CAWSTGNYGYTF. V usage is TRBV30 and J usage is TRBJ1-2, with D hard to call. Germline loops: CDR1 GTSNPN, CDR2 SVGIG (reference sequence). The CDR3 loop spans 12 amino acids. Trimming stripped 2 bases from V and 2 bases from J, with 6 bases between.

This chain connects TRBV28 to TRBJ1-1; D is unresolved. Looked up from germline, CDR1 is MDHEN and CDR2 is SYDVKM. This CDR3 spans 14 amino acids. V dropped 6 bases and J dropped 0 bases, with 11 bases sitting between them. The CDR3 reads CASSRGVMNTEAFF. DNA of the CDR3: TGTGCCAGCAGCCGAGGAGTTATGAACACTGAAGCTTTCTTT.

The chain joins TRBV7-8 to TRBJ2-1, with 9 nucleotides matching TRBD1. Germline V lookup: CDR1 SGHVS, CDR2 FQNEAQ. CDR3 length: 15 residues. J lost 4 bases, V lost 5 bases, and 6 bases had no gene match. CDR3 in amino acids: CASSPGTGRYNEQFF. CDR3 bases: TGTGCCAGCAGCCCAGGGACAGGGAGATACAATGAGCAGTTCTTC.

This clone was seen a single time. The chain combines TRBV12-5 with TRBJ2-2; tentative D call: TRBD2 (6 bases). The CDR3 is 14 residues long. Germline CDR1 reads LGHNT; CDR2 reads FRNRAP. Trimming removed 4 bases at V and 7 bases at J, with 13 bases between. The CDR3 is CASGSEGWGGELFF. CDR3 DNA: TGTGCTAGTGGTTCGGAGGGGTGGGGCGGGGAGCTGTTTTTT.

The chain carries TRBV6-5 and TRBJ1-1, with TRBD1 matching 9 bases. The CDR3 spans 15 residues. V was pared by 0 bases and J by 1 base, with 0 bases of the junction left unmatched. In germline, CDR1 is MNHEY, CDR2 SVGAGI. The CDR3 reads CASSYSGQGNTEAFF. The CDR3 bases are TGTGCCAGCAGTTACTCGGGACAGGGGAACACTGAAGCTTTCTTT.

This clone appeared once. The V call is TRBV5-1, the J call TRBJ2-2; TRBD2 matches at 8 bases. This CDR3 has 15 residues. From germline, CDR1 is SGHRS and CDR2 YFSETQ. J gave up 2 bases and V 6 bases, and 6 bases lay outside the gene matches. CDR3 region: CASNLAGYNTGELFF. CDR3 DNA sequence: TGCGCCAGCAACTTAGCGGGGTATAACACCGGGGAGCTGTTTTTT. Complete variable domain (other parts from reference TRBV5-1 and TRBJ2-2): KAGVTQTPRYLIKTRGQQVTLSCSPISGHRSVSWYQQTPGQGLQFLFEYFSETQRNKGNFPGRFSGRQFSNSRSEMNVSTLELGDSALYLCASNLAGYNTGELFFGEGSRLTVL.

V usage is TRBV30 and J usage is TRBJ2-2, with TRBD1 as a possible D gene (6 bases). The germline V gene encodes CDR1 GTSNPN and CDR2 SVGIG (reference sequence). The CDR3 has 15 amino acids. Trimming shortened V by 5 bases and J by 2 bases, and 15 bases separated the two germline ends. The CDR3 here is CAWGDTPGNTGELFF. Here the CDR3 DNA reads TGTGCCTGGGGGGACACGCCTGGAAACACCGGGGAGCTGTTTTTT.

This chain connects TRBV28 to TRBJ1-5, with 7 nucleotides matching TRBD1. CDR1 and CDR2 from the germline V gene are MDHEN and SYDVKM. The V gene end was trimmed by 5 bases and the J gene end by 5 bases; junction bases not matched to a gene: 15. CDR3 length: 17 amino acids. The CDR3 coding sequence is TGTGCCAGCAGTCCTATACAGGGGAGCTTAGGCGATCAGCCCCAGCATTTT. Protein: CASSPIQGSLGDQPQHF.

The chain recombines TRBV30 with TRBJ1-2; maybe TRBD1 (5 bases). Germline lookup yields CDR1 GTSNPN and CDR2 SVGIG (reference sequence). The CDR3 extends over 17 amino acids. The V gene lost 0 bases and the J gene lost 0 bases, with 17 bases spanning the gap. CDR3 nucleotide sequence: TGTGCCTGGAGTGTATCAGCTTGGGGGGAATCTAACTATGGCTACACCTTC. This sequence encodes CAWSVSAWGESNYGYTF. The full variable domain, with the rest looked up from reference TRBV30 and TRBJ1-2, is SQTIHQWPATLVQPVGSPLSLECTVEGTSNPNLYWYRQAAGRGLQLLFYSVGIGQISSEVPQNLSASRPQDRQFILSSKKLLLSDSGFYLCAWSVSAWGESNYGYTFGSGTRLTVV.

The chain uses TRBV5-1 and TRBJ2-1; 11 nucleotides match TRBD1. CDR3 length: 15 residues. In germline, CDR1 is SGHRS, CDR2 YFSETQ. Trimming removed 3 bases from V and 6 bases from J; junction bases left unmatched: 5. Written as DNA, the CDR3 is TGCGCCAGCAGCTCCGGGACAGGGGGTCTCAATGAGCAGTTCTTC. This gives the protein CASSSGTGGLNEQFF.

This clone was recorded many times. CDR3 bases: TGTGCCAGCAGCTTCACCAGTGTCTCTGGCTACACCTTC. Residues: CASSFTSVSGYTF. V gene TRBV11-3 combines with J gene TRBJ1-2; no firm D call. CDR3 length: 13 amino acids. Per germline, CDR1 SGHNT and CDR2 YENEEA. V lost 3 bases, J lost 7 bases, and 12 bases lay in between.

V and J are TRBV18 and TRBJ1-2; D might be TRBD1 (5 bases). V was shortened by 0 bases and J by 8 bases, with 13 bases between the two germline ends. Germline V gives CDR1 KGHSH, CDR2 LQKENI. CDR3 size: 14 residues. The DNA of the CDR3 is TGTGCCAGCTCACCACCGAGCCCAGGGTCCGGCTACACCTTC. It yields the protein CASSPPSPGSGYTF.

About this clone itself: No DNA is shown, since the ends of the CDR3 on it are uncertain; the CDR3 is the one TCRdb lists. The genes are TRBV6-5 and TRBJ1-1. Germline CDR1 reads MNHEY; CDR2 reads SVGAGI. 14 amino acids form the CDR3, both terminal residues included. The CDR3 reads CASILGGPNTEAFF.